This T cell receptor beta chain was sequenced for a study of T-cell memory formation after mild COVID-19. The CDR3 extends over 16 amino acids. V shed 3 bases, J shed 5 bases, and the junction held 8 bases outside the gene matches. Germline CDR1 SGHTA, CDR2 FQGNSA. This clonotype was detected ten times or more. TCRdb independently ran MiXCR on the 5' RACE reads; one entry per CDR3 protein. Of 300,000 or so distinct CDR3 sequences in the sample, around 16% are singletons; the top ten hold roughly 20%. The specimen was PBMCs or a T cell subset sorted from them (not recorded which). This receptor was obtained from a young man who had mild COVID-19 (a few samples of this study predate the infection). Cell type and time point are not known. The genes are TRBV7-2 and TRBJ2-3, with 10 positions matching TRBD1. This chain's CDR3 is CASSFRQGAAGDTQYF. In DNA, the CDR3 is TGTGCCAGCAGCTTCCGACAGGGGGCTGCGGGAGATACGCAGTATTTT.